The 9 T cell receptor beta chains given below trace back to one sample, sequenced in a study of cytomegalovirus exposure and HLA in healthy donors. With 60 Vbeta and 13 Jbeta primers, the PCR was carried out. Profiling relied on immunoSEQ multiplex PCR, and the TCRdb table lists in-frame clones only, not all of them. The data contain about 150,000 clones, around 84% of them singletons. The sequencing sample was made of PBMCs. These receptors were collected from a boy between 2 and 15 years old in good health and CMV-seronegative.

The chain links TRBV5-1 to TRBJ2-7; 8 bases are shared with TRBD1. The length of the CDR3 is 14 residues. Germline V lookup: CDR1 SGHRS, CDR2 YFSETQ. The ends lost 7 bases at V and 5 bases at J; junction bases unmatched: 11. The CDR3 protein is CASSGGADVHEQYF. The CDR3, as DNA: TGCGCCAGCTCAGGGGGCGCAGACGTCCACGAGCAGTACTTC.

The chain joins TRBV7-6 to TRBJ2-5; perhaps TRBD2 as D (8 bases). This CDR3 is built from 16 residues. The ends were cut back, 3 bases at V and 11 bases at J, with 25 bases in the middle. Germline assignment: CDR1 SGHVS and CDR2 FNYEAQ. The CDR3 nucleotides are TGTGCCAGCAGCTTGGCGGGGGGAGACAGGGCTGGGGAGCAGTACTTC. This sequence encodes CASSLAGGDRAGEQYF.

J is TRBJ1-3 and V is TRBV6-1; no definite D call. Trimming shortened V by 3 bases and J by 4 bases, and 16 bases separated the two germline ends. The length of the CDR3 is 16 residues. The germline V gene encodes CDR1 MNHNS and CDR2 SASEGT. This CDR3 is CASSDTPGLAGNTIYF. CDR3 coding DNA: TGTGCCAGCAGTGATACTCCGGGCCTAGCGGGAAACACCATATATTTT.

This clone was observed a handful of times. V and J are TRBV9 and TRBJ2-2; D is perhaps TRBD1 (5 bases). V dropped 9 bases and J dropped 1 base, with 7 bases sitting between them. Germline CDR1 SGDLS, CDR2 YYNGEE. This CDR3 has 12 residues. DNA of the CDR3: TGTGCCACAGGACAGAACACCGGGGAGCTGTTTTTT. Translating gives CATGQNTGELFF.

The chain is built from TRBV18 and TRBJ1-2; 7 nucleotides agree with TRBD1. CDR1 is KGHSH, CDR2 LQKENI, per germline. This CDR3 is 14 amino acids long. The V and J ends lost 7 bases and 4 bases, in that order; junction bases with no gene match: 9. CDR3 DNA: TGTGCCAGCTTTTCCTCCGGGACAGCCTATGGCTACACCTTC. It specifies CASFSSGTAYGYTF.

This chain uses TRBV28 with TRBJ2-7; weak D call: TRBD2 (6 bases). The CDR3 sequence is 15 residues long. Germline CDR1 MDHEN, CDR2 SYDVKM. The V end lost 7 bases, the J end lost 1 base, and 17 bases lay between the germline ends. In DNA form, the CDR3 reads TGTGCCAGCATCCCACCCGGGACTGGTTCCTACGAGCAGTACTTC. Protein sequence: CASIPPGTGSYEQYF.

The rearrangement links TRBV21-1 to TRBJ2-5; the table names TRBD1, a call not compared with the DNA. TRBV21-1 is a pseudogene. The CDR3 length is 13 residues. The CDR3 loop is CARKDRGQETQYF. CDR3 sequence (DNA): TGTGCCAGAAAGGACAGGGGGCAGGAGACCCAGTACTTC.

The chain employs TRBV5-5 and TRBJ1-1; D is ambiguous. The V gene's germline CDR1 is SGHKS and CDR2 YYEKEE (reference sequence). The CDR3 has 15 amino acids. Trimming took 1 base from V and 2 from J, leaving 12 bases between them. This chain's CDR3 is CASSLSSLLNTEAFF. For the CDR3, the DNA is TGTGCCAGCAGCTTGTCAAGCCTACTCAACACTGAAGCTTTCTTT.

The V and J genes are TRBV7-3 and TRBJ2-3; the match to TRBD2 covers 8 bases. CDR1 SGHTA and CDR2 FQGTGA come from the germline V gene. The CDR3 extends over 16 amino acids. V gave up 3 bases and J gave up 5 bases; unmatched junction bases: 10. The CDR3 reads CASSLIWRGEEDTQYF. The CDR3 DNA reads TGTGCCAGCAGCTTGATCTGGCGGGGGGAGGAAGATACGCAGTATTTT.